The 20 T cell receptor beta chains presented below share a single source sample, sequenced in a study of response to subunit inactivated influenza vaccine listed by TCRdb under 2018. Library generation was performed with RT-PCR. Instrument used: Illumina HiSeq 2500. TCRdb applied fastp at Q25 and MiXCR to the public reads, then kept only in-frame beta chains. Each entry merges the rows of one CDR3 protein and shows their most common DNA and genes. The sample table holds 710,000 or so distinct CDR3 sequences, of which 15% to 17% were seen once. The leading ten clones occupy approximately 10% of the sample. Sequencing was performed on PBMCs from blood, taken 11 to 12 days after vaccination. These TCRs come from a man over 45 who received an inactivated influenza vaccine. Donor details come from another sample of the same person, matched by shared clones.

The chain combines TRBV20-1 with TRBJ1-1; D remains ambiguous. This CDR3 is 12 amino acids long. In germline, CDR1 is DFQATT, CDR2 SNEGSKA (reference sequence). Trimming took off 3 bases at V and 1 base at J, with 6 bases between the two ends. The CDR3 is CSASFGNTEAFF. The CDR3 region has the DNA TGCAGTGCTAGTTTCGGGAACACTGAAGCTTTCTTT.

This clonotype occurred a few times. The rearrangement links TRBV27 to TRBJ2-7; weak D call: TRBD1 (6 bases). The CDR3 has 15 amino acids. Germline V gene lookup returns CDR1 MNHEY and CDR2 SMNVEV (reference sequence). V gave up 3 bases and J gave up 3 bases, with 15 bases separating them. As DNA, the CDR3 is TGTGCCAGCAGTTTTTCGTCCGGGACAATCTACGAGCAGTACTTC. This sequence encodes CASSFSSGTIYEQYF.

CDR3 protein: CASNPLDRGNTEAFF. CDR3 nucleotides: TGTGCCAGCAACCCTCTCGACAGGGGGAACACTGAAGCTTTCTTT. The chain joins TRBV9 to TRBJ1-1; 8 bases agree with TRBD1. The CDR3 spans 15 residues. Germline CDR1 reads SGDLS; CDR2 reads YYNGEE. V lost 6 bases and J lost 1; bases outside the gene matches: 8.

V and J are TRBV20-1 and TRBJ2-3; D is undetermined. There are 12 residues in the CDR3. Germline V CDR1 and CDR2: DFQATT, SNEGSKA (reference sequence). V lost 2 bases and J 2 bases, leaving 5 bases between the germline ends. The CDR3 DNA reads TGCAGTGCTAGATTACTCACAGATACGCAGTATTTT. It codes for CSARLLTDTQYF.

The gene calls are TRBV20-1 and TRBJ2-1, with 13 bases identical to TRBD2. The V segment lost 1 base and the J segment 5 bases; nucleotides outside the gene matches: 5. Germline CDR1 and CDR2: DFQATT and SNEGSKA (reference sequence). The CDR3 length is 16 residues. For the CDR3, the DNA is TGCAGTGCTAGAGGACTAGCGGGAGGAACCAACAATGAGCAGTTCTTC. Translating gives CSARGLAGGTNNEQFF.

V is TRBV6-1 and J is TRBJ1-2; possibly TRBD1 for D (5 bases). The germline V gene has CDR1 MNHNS and CDR2 SASEGT. The CDR3 has 13 amino acids. Trimming stripped 6 bases from V and 8 bases from J, with 16 bases between. The CDR3, as DNA: TGTGCCAGCAGGGACGGGGGATATAGCGGCTACACCTTC. This codes for CASRDGGYSGYTF.

This clonotype has a handful of counts. This rearrangement joins TRBV28 to TRBJ2-5, with D unresolved. The germline V gene has CDR1 MDHEN and CDR2 SYDVKM. V was clipped by 6 bases and J by 1 base, with 15 bases between them. The CDR3 length is 15 residues. The chain's CDR3 is CASRTPLGIQETQYF. Here the CDR3 DNA reads TGTGCCAGCAGGACACCCCTAGGGATCCAAGAGACCCAGTACTTC.

This clonotype was recorded at least ten times. At one boundary the junction diverges from the germline segment, which might be a read error. The chain couples TRBV12-3 or TRBV12-4 to TRBJ2-3; 7 bases are shared with TRBD2. The CDR3 is 14 amino acids. CDR3 sequence reads: CASSLGRGTDTQYF. The CDR3 DNA reads TGTGCCAGCAGCTTAGGGAGGGGCACAGATACGCAGTATTTT.

This clonotype was observed a few times. This chain links TRBV2 with TRBJ1-5; D is perhaps TRBD1 (5 bases). Germline V CDR1 and CDR2: SNHLY, FYNNEI. The V gene lost 0 bases and the J gene lost 3 bases, with 9 bases spanning the gap. The CDR3 covers 15 residues. CDR3 in DNA: TGTGCCAGCAGTGAAGCCAGGGTGGTCAATCAGCCCCAGCATTTT. Translation gives CASSEARVVNQPQHF.

V and J are TRBV7-6 and TRBJ2-6; TRBD1 aligns across 10 bases. This CDR3 region has 17 residues. J gave up 1 base and V 3 bases, and 3 bases lay outside the gene matches. The V gene's germline CDR1 is SGHVS and CDR2 FNYEAQ. In DNA, the CDR3 is TGTGCCAGCAGCTTGACAGGGGGCGCATCTGGGGCCAACGTCCTGACTTTC. Its translation is CASSLTGGASGANVLTF.

The chain has TRBV29-1 and TRBJ1-1, with a tentative D call TRBD1 (6 bases). Germline CDR1 and CDR2: SQVTM and ANQGSEA. CDR3 length: 14 amino acids. The V end lost 4 bases, the J end lost 1 base, and 13 bases lay between the germline ends. The CDR3 loop is CSVVPGQPNTEAFF. The CDR3 coding sequence is TGCAGCGTTGTACCGGGACAACCGAACACTGAAGCTTTCTTT.

V and J are TRBV28 and TRBJ1-1; D remains ambiguous. The CDR3 sequence is 13 residues long. V lost 3 bases, J lost 9 bases, and 14 bases lay in between. Germline CDR1 reads MDHEN; CDR2 reads SYDVKM. DNA of the CDR3: TGTGCCAGCAGTTTTGCCCAGGAGATTAAAGCTTTCTTT. Translation: CASSFAQEIKAFF. Full variable domain (missing parts from reference TRBV28 and TRBJ1-1): DVKVTQSSRYLVKRTGEKVFLECVQDMDHENMFWYRQDPGLGLRLIYFSYDVKMKEKGDIPEGYSVSREKKERFSLILESASTNQTSMYLCASSFAQEIKAFFGQGTRLTVV.

The J gene is TRBJ1-1, the V gene TRBV5-6; the D is unclear. V gave up 2 bases and J gave up 8 bases, with 10 bases separating them. From germline, CDR1 is SGHDT and CDR2 YYEEEE. The CDR3 spans 12 residues. CDR3 residues: CASSFNAVEAFF. The CDR3 nucleotides are TGTGCCAGCAGCTTCAATGCCGTAGAAGCTTTCTTT.

This sequence joins TRBV3-1 and TRBJ2-5, with a tentative D call TRBD2 (6 bases). The CDR3 sequence is 15 residues long. Trimming stripped 1 base from V and 5 bases from J, with 14 bases between. Germline-derived CDR1 and CDR2 are LGHDT and YNNKEL (reference sequence). Here the CDR3 DNA reads TGTGCCAGCAGCCAAGGTGCCGGAGGGTGGGAGACCCAGTACTTC. Translation gives CASSQGAGGWETQYF.

This clonotype has ten or more counts. V and J are TRBV12-3 or TRBV12-4 and TRBJ2-3, with TRBD1 identical over 8 bases. V dropped 5 bases and J dropped 0; count of bases not matched to a gene: 4. The CDR3 is 15 residues long. As DNA, the CDR3 is TGTGCCAGCAGTCCTAGGACAGGGAGCACAGATACGCAGTATTTT. It yields the protein CASSPRTGSTDTQYF.

This clonotype was observed a few times. The chain recombines TRBV2 with TRBJ2-7; D gene unclear. Trimming took off 2 bases at V and 9 bases at J, with 8 bases between the two ends. Germline V gene sequence: CDR1 SNHLY, CDR2 FYNNEI. The CDR3 has 11 residues. CDR3 region: CASSEFRGQYF. Here the CDR3 DNA reads TGTGCCAGCAGTGAATTTCGAGGGCAGTACTTC.

This clonotype was recorded a few times. The chain joins TRBV20-1 to TRBJ1-5, with D unresolved. CDR3 length: 13 residues. V was cut by 2 bases and J by 7 bases, with 12 bases left in between. CDR1 and CDR2 from the germline V gene are DFQATT and SNEGSKA (reference sequence). CDR3 amino acids: CSARPGYDQPQHF. For the CDR3, the DNA is TGCAGTGCTAGACCCGGGTACGACCAGCCCCAGCATTTT.

The chain recombines TRBV18 with TRBJ2-7; TRBD1 or TRBD2 may be the D gene (6 bases each). Deletions cut 4 bases from V and 1 base from J, with 11 bases between. There are 14 residues in the CDR3. Germline CDR1 KGHSH, CDR2 LQKENI. CDR3 region: CASSLRDKSYEQYF. The DNA of the CDR3 is TGTGCCAGCTCACTGCGGGACAAATCCTACGAGCAGTACTTC.

This chain links TRBV7-9 with TRBJ2-4; D call uncertain. The CDR3 contains 14 residues. Germline V gives CDR1 SEHNR, CDR2 FQNEAQ (reference sequence). V was pared by 4 bases and J by 8 bases, with 15 bases between. The CDR3 nucleotides read TGTGCCAGCAGCTCCTATGGTGGTAGTGACATTCAGTACTTC. It codes for CASSSYGGSDIQYF.

This clonotype was seen a handful of times. V usage is TRBV5-1 and J usage is TRBJ2-1; tentatively, D is TRBD1 (6 bases). CDR3 length equals 16 residues. CDR1 is SGHRS and CDR2 is YFSETQ in the germline V gene. Trimming took 2 bases from V and 0 from J, leaving 12 bases between them. The CDR3 DNA sequence: TGCGCCAGCAGCTTTTCCGGACAGAGCTCCTACAATGAGCAGTTCTTC. This sequence encodes CASSFSGQSSYNEQFF.